Listed below are T cell receptor beta chains from one sample, sequenced in a study of shared clonotypes between healthy human individuals. Clones were sequenced by immunoSEQ multiplex PCR, and TCRdb holds only the in-frame ones, with some missing. The sample contains some 240,000 clones, under 80% of which appear only once. Sequencing was done on a sample of memory CD4+ T cells sorted from blood. These receptors all stem from a man under 40 in good health. The CDR3 runs from the conserved cysteine through the conserved F or W. A D gene is named only where the DNA matches it firmly. The listing skips clone size in some rows; elsewhere it reads once, few, many or a size class.

clone size | D gene | J gene | V gene | CDR3 protein | CDR3 DNA
NA | TRBD1 | TRBJ1-4 | TRBV7-2 | CASSRDRSEELFF | TGTGCCAGCAGCCGGGACAGAAGCGAGGAACTGTTTTTT
NA | TRBD1 | TRBJ2-7 | TRBV9 | CASSVGQGEQYF | TGTGCCAGCAGCGTAGGACAGGGGGAGCAGTACTTC
NA | TRBD2 | TRBJ2-7 | TRBV5-1 | CASSQGLAPTYEQYF | TGCGCCAGCAGCCAGGGACTAGCGCCGACCTACGAGCAGTACTTC
NA | NA | TRBJ2-2 | TRBV29-1 | CSGARQSGELFF | TGCAGCGGGGCTAGACAGTCCGGGGAGCTGTTTTTT
NA | NA | TRBJ2-3 | TRBV28 | CASSAPSKIGLRTDTQYF | TGTGCCAGCAGTGCCCCTAGCAAGATCGGTCTACGCACAGATACGCAGTATTTT
few | NA | TRBJ1-2 | TRBV21-1 | CASSTKRIKSYGYTF | TGTGCCAGCAGCACGAAGAGGATAAAGTCTTATGGCTACACCTTC
NA | TRBD2 | TRBJ2-7 | TRBV9 | CASSAGPGGEQYF | TGTGCCAGCAGCGCCGGACCGGGGGGCGAGCAGTACTTC
NA | NA | TRBJ2-1 | TRBV2 | CASSGGNSYNEQFF | TGTGCCAGCAGCGGCGGGAACTCCTACAATGAGCAGTTCTTC
NA | TRBD2 | TRBJ2-7 | TRBV7-3 | CASSLVGTSGSSYEQYF | TGTGCCAGCAGCTTAGTCGGGACTAGCGGTTCATCCTACGAGCAGTACTTC
NA | TRBD1 | TRBJ2-3 | TRBV6-6 | CATVGQATDTQYF | TGTGCCACCGTGGGACAGGCCACAGATACGCAGTATTTT
NA | TRBD1 | TRBJ2-7 | TRBV7-6 | CASSTDPGQDYEQYF | TGTGCCAGCAGTACCGATCCGGGACAGGACTACGAGCAGTACTTC
NA | TRBD1 | TRBJ2-5 | TRBV5-4 | CASSKGAQETQYF | TGTGCCAGCAGCAAGGGGGCCCAAGAGACCCAGTACTTC
NA | TRBD1 | TRBJ2-2 | TRBV28 | CASSFLRGRNKNTGELFF | TGTGCCAGCAGTTTCCTGAGGGGGCGAAACAAGAACACCGGGGAGCTGTTTTTT
NA | TRBD2 | TRBJ2-7 | TRBV14 | CASSQEMLAGYEQYF | TGTGCCAGCAGCCAAGAGATGCTAGCGGGCTACGAGCAGTACTTC
NA | NA | TRBJ2-3 | TRBV6-6 | CASSYSRTSSTDTQYF | TGTGCCAGCAGTTACAGTCGCACCTCAAGCACAGATACGCAGTATTTT
NA | NA | TRBJ1-4 | TRBV19 | CASSIEPGVKKLFF | TGTGCCAGTAGTATAGAACCCGGAGTGAAAAAACTGTTTTTT
few | NA | TRBJ2-4 | TRBV4-1 | CASSPIPGPGAKNIQYF | TGCGCCAGCAGCCCTATCCCGGGACCAGGGGCCAAAAACATTCAGTACTTC
few | NA | TRBJ2-2 | TRBV5-1 | CASSLGQNTGELFF | TGCGCCAGCAGCTTGGGACAAAACACCGGGGAGCTGTTTTTT
NA | NA | TRBJ1-5 | TRBV2 | CASSERARSITAQHF | TGTGCCAGCAGTGAAAGGGCACGAAGCATCACGGCCCAGCATTTT
once | NA | TRBJ2-2 | TRBV13 | CASSPSLATNTGELFF | TGTGCCAGCAGCCCCTCCCTAGCGACGAACACCGGGGAGCTGTTTTTT
NA | NA | TRBJ1-4 | TRBV19 | CAAATENEKLFF | TGTGCCGCCGCCACGGAGAATGAAAAACTGTTTTTT
few | NA | TRBJ1-3 | TRBV13 | CASSLHLRGESPIYF | TGTGCCAGCAGCTTACACCTCCGGGGCGAGAGTCCAATATATTTT
NA | TRBD1 | TRBJ2-7 | TRBV5-1 | CASGWTGGGYEQYF | TGCGCCAGCGGGTGGACAGGGGGCGGCTACGAGCAGTACTTC
NA | TRBD2 | TRBJ2-7 | TRBV28 | CASKLSGRHYEQYF | TGTGCCAGCAAACTAAGCGGGAGGCACTACGAGCAGTACTTC
NA | NA | TRBJ2-3 | TRBV5-4 | CASSLAGQGTDTQYF | TGTGCCAGCAGCTTAGCGGGACAGGGCACAGATACGCAGTATTTT
NA | NA | TRBJ2-2 | TRBV10-1 | CASSDMGVPGELFF | TGCGCCAGCAGTGATATGGGGGTCCCCGGGGAGCTGTTTTTT
few | NA | TRBJ1-4 | TRBV11-2 | CASSLGVTEKLFF | TGTGCCAGCAGCTTAGGGGTAACAGAAAAACTGTTTTTT
NA | NA | TRBJ1-5 | TRBV7-2 | CASSPKDSNQPQHF | TGTGCCAGCAGCCCAAAGGACAGCAATCAGCCCCAGCATTTT
few | NA | TRBJ1-2 | TRBV6-1 | CASSEGWAGLKTDNYGYTF | TGTGCCAGCAGTGAAGGGTGGGCGGGCCTCAAGACTGATAACTATGGCTACACCTTC
NA | NA | TRBJ1-2 | TRBV7-9 | CASSLANTVSGYTF | TGTGCCAGCAGCTTAGCGAACACCGTTTCTGGCTACACCTTC
NA | NA | TRBJ2-1 | TRBV11-3 | CASSLEGGDEQFF | TGTGCCAGCAGCTTAGAGGGTGGGGATGAGCAGTTCTTC